Below are 20 T cell receptor beta chains sequenced from a single sample in a study of vaccination and CD4 T cells after COVID-19. The antigens these receptors bind are not known. Scientists ran DNA taken from cultured CD4+ T cells through the Oncomine TCR Beta short-read assay for sequencing. From the PCR reads, TCRdb called clonotypes with MiXCR, one entry per CDR3 protein. The table records around 25,000 distinct CDR3 sequences, under 70% of them present only once. As for treatment: approximately nine-day PBMC culture with coronavirus spike peptide pools or control peptides (ViraFEST assay). Input material: CD4+ T cells from blood, cultured in vitro. Receptor source: a human donor who had recovered from COVID-19.

The chain uses TRBV6-5 and TRBJ1-2, with a tentative D call TRBD1 (5 bases). Trimming took 0 bases from V and 0 from J, leaving 11 bases between them. Germline CDR1 reads MNHEY; CDR2 reads SVGAGI. The CDR3 runs 16 residues. This CDR3 is CASSYSTREANYGYTF. The CDR3 DNA sequence: TGTGCCAGCAGTTACTCCACCAGGGAAGCTAACTATGGCTACACCTTC.

The CDR3 region has the DNA TGTGCCAGCAGTGCTGGGGCTGGCTACACCTTC. It specifies CASSAGAGYTF. The chain carries TRBV6-1 and TRBJ1-2; TRBD1 might be the D (5 bases). Germline loops: CDR1 MNHNS, CDR2 SASEGT. With 4 bases removed from V and 7 bases from J, the gap between germline ends came to 7 bases. The CDR3 is 11 residues long.

The gene calls are TRBV11-3 and TRBJ1-1; D is uncertain. In germline, CDR1 is SGHNT, CDR2 YENEEA. CDR3 length: 13 amino acids. The ends were cut back, 1 base at V and 2 bases at J, with 5 bases in the middle. CDR3 amino acids: CASSLVPNTEAFF. Written as DNA, the CDR3 is TGTGCCAGCAGCTTAGTGCCCAACACTGAAGCTTTCTTT.

There are a few counts of this clonotype. This chain links TRBV6-5 with TRBJ1-2; the D is unclear. Germline lookup yields CDR1 MNHEY and CDR2 SVGAGI. The V end was cut by 2 bases, the J end by 4 bases, with 11 bases between. The CDR3 is 14 residues long. The CDR3 protein is CASSYEGAGYGYTF. The CDR3 region has the DNA TGTGCCAGCAGTTACGAGGGCGCCGGCTATGGCTACACCTTC.

The genes are TRBV7-8 and TRBJ2-6; D is tentatively TRBD1 or TRBD2 (6 bases each). Between the trimmed V and J ends, which lost 8 bases and 5 bases, there was a span of 22 bases. The CDR3 runs 17 residues. Germline values: CDR1 SGHVS, CDR2 FQNEAQ. CDR3 sequence: CASAGTRELVWANVLTF. For the CDR3, the DNA is TGTGCCAGCGCGGGGACACGGGAGTTAGTCTGGGCCAACGTCCTGACTTTC.

On this clonotype: One end of the junction fails to match germline, which may point to a read error. The chain has TRBV7-7 and TRBJ1-3; D not certain. CDR3 length: 13 residues. Germline loops: CDR1 SSHAT, CDR2 FNYEAQ (reference sequence). DNA of the CDR3: TGTGCTAGCAGCTTAGCGCCCGGAAACACCATATATTTT. Protein product: CASSLAPGNTIYF.

Only a few counts were recorded for this clonotype. This chain uses TRBV24-1 with TRBJ2-3; D could derive from TRBD1 or TRBD2 (5 bases each). This CDR3 has 16 residues. V lost 5 bases to trimming and J lost 3 bases, with 17 bases between them. Germline V gene sequence: CDR1 KGHDR, CDR2 SFDVKD. The DNA for the CDR3 is TGTGCCACCAGTGGGGGGACCCCTAGGGCGACAGATACGCAGTATTTT. It yields the protein CATSGGTPRATDTQYF.

This clonotype was detected only a few times. This sequence joins TRBV24-1 and TRBJ1-2, with no clear D. Deletions cut 5 bases from V and 0 bases from J, with 3 bases between. CDR1 and CDR2 (germline): KGHDR, SFDVKD. CDR3 size: 12 residues. Here the CDR3 DNA reads TGTGCCACCAGTGCCGCTAACTATGGCTACACCTTC. As protein: CATSAANYGYTF.

The chain has TRBV6-5 and TRBJ2-7; D is undetermined. The CDR3 extends over 17 amino acids. Trimming cost V 0 bases and J 0 bases, with 15 bases left between them. Germline V gene sequence: CDR1 MNHEY, CDR2 SVGAGI. The DNA for the CDR3 is TGTGCCAGCAGTTACTCTCTCCGGGCCCCCAGCTCCTACGAGCAGTACTTC. Protein: CASSYSLRAPSSYEQYF.

The chain carries TRBV7-2 and TRBJ2-2; 9 nucleotides line up with TRBD2. The CDR3 is 15 residues long. Germline loops: CDR1 SGHTA, CDR2 FQGNSA. V was clipped by 6 bases and J by 4 bases; unmatched bases: 6. The CDR3 is CASSLLAGSTGELFF. DNA of the CDR3: TGTGCCAGCAGTTTGCTAGCGGGATCCACCGGGGAGCTGTTTTTT.

The table lists this clonotype with a few counts. The chain uses TRBV12-3 or TRBV12-4 and TRBJ1-5; D possibly corresponds to TRBD1 (5 bases). The CDR3 covers 17 residues. The V gene lost 1 base and the J gene lost 2 bases, with 15 bases spanning the gap. CDR3 DNA: TGTGCCAGCAGTTTAGTCTTCCCGGGGGTCGGCAATCAGCCCCAGCATTTT. It specifies CASSLVFPGVGNQPQHF.

The genes are TRBV6-1 and TRBJ1-4; D possibly corresponds to TRBD1 (6 bases). CDR3 length: 14 residues. Per germline, CDR1 MNHNS and CDR2 SASEGT. V was clipped by 3 bases and J by 7 bases, with 12 bases between them. This CDR3 reads CASSEGAQGEKLFF. The DNA for the CDR3 is TGTGCCAGCAGTGAGGGGGCGCAAGGTGAAAAACTGTTTTTT.

This clonotype was counted a few times. The genes are TRBV2 and TRBJ1-6; D is undetermined. CDR3 length: 14 residues. V was shortened by 6 bases and J by 6 bases, with 12 bases between the two germline ends. Germline CDR1 SNHLY, CDR2 FYNNEI. The CDR3 spells CASRLEQLNSPLHF. CDR3 sequence (DNA): TGTGCCAGCAGGTTGGAACAGCTTAATTCACCCCTCCACTTT. Together with reference TRBV2 and TRBJ1-6, the CDR3 gives the full variable domain: EPEVTQTPSHQVTQMGQEVILRCVPISNHLYFYWYRQILGQKVEFLVSFYNNEISEKSEIFDDQFSVERPDGSNFTLKIRSTKLEDSAMYFCASRLEQLNSPLHFGNGTRLTVT.

The J gene is TRBJ1-5, the V gene TRBV15, with a possible D match to TRBD1 (5 bases). Per germline, CDR1 LNHNV and CDR2 YYDKDF (reference sequence). This CDR3 has 15 amino acids. V was shortened by 0 bases and J by 7 bases, with 13 bases between the two germline ends. In DNA form, the CDR3 reads TGTGCCACCAGCAGAGACAGGGACGTGGAGCAGCCCCAGCATTTT. Residues: CATSRDRDVEQPQHF.

The J gene is TRBJ2-1, the V gene TRBV6-5, with a tentative D call TRBD1 (5 bases). The CDR3 covers 16 residues. In germline, CDR1 is MNHEY, CDR2 SVGAGI. V lost 2 bases and J 2 bases, leaving 13 bases between the germline ends. CDR3 nucleotides: TGTGCCAGCAGTTACGCAGGGCTCCCTGCCTACAATGAGCAGTTCTTC. Its translation is CASSYAGLPAYNEQFF.

The chain has TRBV30 and TRBJ1-5, with unresolved D. V lost 1 base and J 4 bases, leaving 8 bases between the germline ends. The CDR3 extends over 13 amino acids. Germline V gene data show CDR1 as GTSNPN and CDR2 as SVGIG (reference sequence). The CDR3 sequence is CAWSESRNQPQHF. CDR3 bases: TGTGCCTGGAGTGAGAGTCGGAATCAGCCCCAGCATTTT.

The chain joins TRBV7-2 to TRBJ1-5; 10 nucleotides line up with TRBD1. After removal of 4 bases from V and 7 bases from J, the junction contained 4 bases not matched to a gene. Germline V CDR1 and CDR2: SGHTA, FQGNSA. The CDR3 loop spans 14 amino acids. CDR3 nucleotide sequence: TGTGCCAGCAGCTCCGGGACAGGGGAACAGCCCCAGCATTTT. This sequence encodes CASSSGTGEQPQHF.

This clonotype was counted only a few times. This sequence joins TRBV20-1 and TRBJ1-1; no clear D. The germline V gene has CDR1 DFQATT and CDR2 SNEGSKA (reference sequence). The CDR3 runs 15 residues. Trimming took off 0 bases at V and 1 base at J, with 12 bases between the two ends. The CDR3 sequence: CSARDGLMGNTEAFF. CDR3 coding DNA: TGCAGTGCTAGAGACGGACTGATGGGGAACACTGAAGCTTTCTTT.

This rearrangement joins TRBV7-2 to TRBJ2-7; D uncertain. This CDR3 has 16 amino acids. Per the germline V gene, CDR1 is SGHTA and CDR2 is FQGNSA. V lost 5 bases and J lost 0, with 17 bases in between. The CDR3 DNA reads TGTGCCAGCAGCCCCGACTTACCCGTAAGCTCCTACGAGCAGTACTTC. This gives the protein CASSPDLPVSSYEQYF.

The genes are TRBV7-2 and TRBJ2-3; 10 bases align to TRBD2. Trimming removed 4 bases from V and 5 bases from J; junction bases left unmatched: 9. The CDR3 extends over 16 amino acids. Germline V gene data show CDR1 as SGHTA and CDR2 as FQGNSA. The CDR3 protein is CASSSGAGGQVDTQYF. The CDR3 region has the DNA TGTGCCAGCAGCTCGGGAGCGGGAGGGCAGGTAGATACGCAGTATTTT.